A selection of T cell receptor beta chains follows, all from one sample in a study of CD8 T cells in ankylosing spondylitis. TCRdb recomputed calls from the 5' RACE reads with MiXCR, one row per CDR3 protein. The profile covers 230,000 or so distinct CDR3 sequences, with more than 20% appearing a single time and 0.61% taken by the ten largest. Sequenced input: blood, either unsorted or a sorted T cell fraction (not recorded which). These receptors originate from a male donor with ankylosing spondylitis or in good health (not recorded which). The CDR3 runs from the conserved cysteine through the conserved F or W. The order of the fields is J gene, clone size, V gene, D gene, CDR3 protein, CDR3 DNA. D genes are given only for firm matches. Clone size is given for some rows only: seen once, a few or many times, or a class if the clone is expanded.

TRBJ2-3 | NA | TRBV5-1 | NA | CASSLEGSRTDPQYF | TGCGCCAGCAGCTTGGAGGGGTCTAGGACAGATCCGCAGTATTTT
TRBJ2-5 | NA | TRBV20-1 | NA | CSARDTAETQYF | TGCAGTGCTAGAGATACCGCGGAGACCCAGTACTTC
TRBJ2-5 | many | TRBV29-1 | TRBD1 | CSVDRQGETQYF | TGCAGCGTGGACCGACAGGGAGAGACCCAGTACTTC
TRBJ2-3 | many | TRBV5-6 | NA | CASSFLTVADTQYF | TGTGCCAGCAGCTTTTTAACAGTGGCAGATACGCAGTATTTT
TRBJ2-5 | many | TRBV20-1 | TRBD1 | CSAGTTGTGRVETQYF | TGCAGTGCTGGAACAACCGGGACAGGGAGGGTGGAGACCCAGTACTTC
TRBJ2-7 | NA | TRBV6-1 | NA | CASLGGHGGPYEQYF | TGTGCCAGCTTGGGGGGACACGGAGGACCTTACGAGCAGTACTTC
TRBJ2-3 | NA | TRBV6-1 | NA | CASSERGGTQYF | TGTGCCAGCAGTGAAAGGGGCGGTACGCAGTATTTT
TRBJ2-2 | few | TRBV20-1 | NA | CSASDRRVNTGELFF | TGCAGTGCTTCTGACAGAAGAGTGAACACCGGGGAGCTGTTTTTT
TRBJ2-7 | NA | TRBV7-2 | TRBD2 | CASSQEALAGVYEQYF | TGTGCCAGCAGCCAAGAAGCGCTAGCGGGGGTCTACGAGCAGTACTTC
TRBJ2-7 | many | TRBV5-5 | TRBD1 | CASSGTGGFHEQYF | TGTGCCAGCAGCGGGACAGGGGGCTTCCACGAGCAGTACTTC
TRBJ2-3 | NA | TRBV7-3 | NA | CASSSTGPVDTQYF | TGTGCCAGCAGCTCCACAGGACCAGTAGATACGCAGTATTTT
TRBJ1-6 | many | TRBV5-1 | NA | CASSFSGSSYNSPLHF | TGCGCCAGCAGCTTCTCAGGGAGCTCCTATAATTCACCCCTCCACTTT
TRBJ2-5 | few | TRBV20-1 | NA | CSARVEKQETQYF | TGCAGTGCTAGAGTGGAGAAACAAGAGACCCAGTACTTC
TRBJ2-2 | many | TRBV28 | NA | CASSLPRVPQELFF | TGTGCCAGCAGTCTCCCCCGGGTCCCGCAGGAGCTGTTTTTT
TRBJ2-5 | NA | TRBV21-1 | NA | CASSKALLGTQYF | TGTGCCAGCAGCAAAGCCCTTTTGGGAACCCAGTACTTC
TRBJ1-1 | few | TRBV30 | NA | CAWSALLQGGTEAFF | TGTGCCTGGAGTGCTCTCCTTCAGGGTGGAACTGAAGCTTTCTTT
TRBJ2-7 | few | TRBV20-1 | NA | CSAPPMRASYEQYF | TGCAGTGCTCCCCCTATGAGGGCCTCCTACGAGCAGTACTTC
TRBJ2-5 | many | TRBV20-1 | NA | CSATMGSAMETQYF | TGCAGTGCTACGATGGGGTCTGCGATGGAGACCCAGTACTTC
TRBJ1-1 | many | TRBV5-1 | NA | CASSLAGSLEAFF | TGCGCCAGCAGCTTGGCCGGGAGTCTGGAAGCTTTCTTT
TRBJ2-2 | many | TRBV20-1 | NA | CSARVKSGTGELFF | TGCAGTGCTAGGGTGAAGAGCGGCACCGGGGAGCTGTTTTTT
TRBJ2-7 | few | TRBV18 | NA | CASSPNSQPTGEGEQYF | TGTGCCAGCTCGCCGAACTCACAGCCCACAGGGGAGGGCGAGCAGTACTTC
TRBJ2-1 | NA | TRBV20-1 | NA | CSAVFDNEQFF | TGCAGTGCTGTTTTTGACAATGAGCAGTTCTTC